This TCR beta chain is from a study of blood T cell repertoires in COVID-19. CDR1 and CDR2 (germline): MDHEN, SYDVKM. V gave up 8 bases and J gave up 0 bases, with 13 bases separating them. The CDR3 length is 14 residues. Original analysis: Counts of nucleated cells, estimated from reference gene primer amplification, were obtained. Profiled with immunoSEQ multiplex PCR; TCRdb holds only in-frame clones, not every one. V, J and clone size are taken as reported in that table, and D and trimming were inferred from the DNA itself. The table has just over 150,000 clones, 90% to 95% seen once. The rearrangement links TRBV28 to TRBJ1-1; D gene uncertain. The specimen sequenced was peripheral blood. This receptor was identified in a woman in her 50s with acute or convalescent COVID-19. The CDR3 bases are TGTGCCAGCGGCTCGAGGGTCGTGAACACTGAAGCTTTCTTT. This encodes CASGSRVVNTEAFF. Complete variable domain (other parts from reference TRBV28 and TRBJ1-1): DVKVTQSSRYLVKRTGEKVFLECVQDMDHENMFWYRQDPGLGLRLIYFSYDVKMKEKGDIPEGYSVSREKKERFSLILESASTNQTSMYLCASGSRVVNTEAFFGQGTRLTVV.